This TCR beta chain was identified in a study of blood T cells in healthy people across ages. At the level of the study: About one barcoded beta molecule was captured per two T cells (by template switching). Study-wide results and limits: Measured against age, TCR beta diversity per million T cells decreased in a roughly linear manner.

Germline CDR1 MNHEY, CDR2 SMNVEV (reference sequence). This CDR3 is 12 amino acids long. In its sample, this clonotype was seen a few times. Its antigen remains unidentified. The authors ran a second PCR of roughly 6 to 12 cycles using a sample-barcoded 5' primer and a J-beta primer mix. Each cDNA molecule carried a tag from a template-switch adaptor that contained 12 random nucleotides. TCRdb re-analysed the 5' RACE reads in MiXCR, keeping a single row per CDR3 protein. Seen here are about 800,000 distinct CDR3 sequences, more than 20% observed once, and the top ten hold under 4.5%. This sample was also put to use in a study of T cells of mothers and their children. That study adds: Donation was provided by three healthy Caucasian mothers along with their six children.

Specimen: blood. The chain carries TRBV27 and TRBJ2-5; D uncertain. The end of the DNA fits TRBJ2-1 better, so the J call may be wrong. The TCR comes from a boy between 5 and 17 years old in good health. This chain's CDR3 is CASSLFPDEQFF. As DNA, the CDR3 is TGTGCCAGCAGTTTATTCCCGGACGAGCAGTTCTTC.